Listed here is a single TCR beta chain. This entry comes from a study of response to subunit inactivated influenza vaccine. The CDR3 extends over 15 amino acids. Germline CDR1 LGHNA, CDR2 YSLEER. Trimming shortened V by 0 bases and J by 4 bases, and 10 bases separated the two germline ends. TCRdb ran MiXCR on the RT-PCR reads and lists one entry per CDR3 protein. This table has around 200,000 distinct CDR3 sequences, roughly 12% appearing once. These sequences were also reported in another study, on T cells expressing NK-cell markers. That paper states: 5'RACE template switching with UMIs generated TCR beta cDNA. Seven of the eight sequenced donors were classified as HCMV-seropositive, and one was classified as seronegative.

V gene TRBV4-3 combines with J gene TRBJ2-4; a possible D gene is TRBD1 (5 bases). Material: CD8+ T cells sorted from PBMCs, obtained about 12 days after vaccination. This clonotype originated in a middle-aged man who received an inactivated influenza vaccine. CDR3 nucleotides: TGCGCCAGCAGCCAAGATGGGCAGGGAAAAAACATTCAGTACTTC. Protein: CASSQDGQGKNIQYF.